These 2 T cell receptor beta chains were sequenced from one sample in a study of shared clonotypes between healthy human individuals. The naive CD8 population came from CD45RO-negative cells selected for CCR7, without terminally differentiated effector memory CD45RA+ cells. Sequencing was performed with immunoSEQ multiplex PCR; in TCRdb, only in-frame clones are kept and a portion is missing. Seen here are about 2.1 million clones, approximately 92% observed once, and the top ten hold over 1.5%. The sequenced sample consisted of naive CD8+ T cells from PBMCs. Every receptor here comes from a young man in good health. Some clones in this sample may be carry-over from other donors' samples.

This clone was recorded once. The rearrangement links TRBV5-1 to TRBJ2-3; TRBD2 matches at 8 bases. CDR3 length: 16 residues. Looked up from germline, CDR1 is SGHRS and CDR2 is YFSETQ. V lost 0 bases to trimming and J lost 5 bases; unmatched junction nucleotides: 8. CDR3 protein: CASSLAGAGVVDTQYF. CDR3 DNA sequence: TGCGCCAGCAGCTTGGCAGGAGCGGGAGTAGTAGATACGCAGTATTTT.

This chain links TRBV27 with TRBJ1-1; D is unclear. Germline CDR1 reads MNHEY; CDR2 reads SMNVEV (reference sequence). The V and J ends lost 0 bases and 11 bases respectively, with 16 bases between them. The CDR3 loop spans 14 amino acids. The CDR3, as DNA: TGTGCCAGCAGTTTATCCCCGGGCGGACGTTGGGCTTTCTTT. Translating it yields CASSLSPGGRWAFF.